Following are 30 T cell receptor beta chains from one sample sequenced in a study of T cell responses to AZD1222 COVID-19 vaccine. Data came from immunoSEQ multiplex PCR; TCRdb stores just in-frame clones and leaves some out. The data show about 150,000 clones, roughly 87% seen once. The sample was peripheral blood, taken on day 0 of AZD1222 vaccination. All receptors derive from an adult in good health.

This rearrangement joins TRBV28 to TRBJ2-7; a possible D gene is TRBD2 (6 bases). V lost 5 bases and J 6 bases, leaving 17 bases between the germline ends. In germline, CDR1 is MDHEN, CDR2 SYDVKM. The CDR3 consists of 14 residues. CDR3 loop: CASSLIGGPSEQYF. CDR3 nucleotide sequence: TGTGCCAGCAGTCTTATCGGGGGACCCTCCGAGCAGTACTTC.

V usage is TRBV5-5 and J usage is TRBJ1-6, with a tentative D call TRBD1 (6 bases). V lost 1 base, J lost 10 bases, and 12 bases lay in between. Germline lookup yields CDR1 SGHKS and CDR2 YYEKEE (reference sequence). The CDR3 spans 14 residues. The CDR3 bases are TGTGCCAGCAGCTTGCAGGGGTTGGACTCACCCCTCCACTTT. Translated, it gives CASSLQGLDSPLHF.

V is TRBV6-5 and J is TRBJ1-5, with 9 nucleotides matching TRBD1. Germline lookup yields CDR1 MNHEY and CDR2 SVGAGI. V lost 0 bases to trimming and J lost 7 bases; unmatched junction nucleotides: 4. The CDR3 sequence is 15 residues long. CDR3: CASSYSQGAGQPQHF. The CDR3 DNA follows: TGTGCCAGCAGTTACTCACAGGGGGCTGGACAGCCCCAGCATTTT.

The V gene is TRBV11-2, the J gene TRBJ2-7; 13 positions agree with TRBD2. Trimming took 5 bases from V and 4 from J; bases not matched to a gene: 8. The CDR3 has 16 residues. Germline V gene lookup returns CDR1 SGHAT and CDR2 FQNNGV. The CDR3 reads CASSDRLAGGVYEQYF. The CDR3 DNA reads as TGTGCCAGCAGCGACCGACTAGCGGGAGGTGTTTACGAGCAGTACTTC.

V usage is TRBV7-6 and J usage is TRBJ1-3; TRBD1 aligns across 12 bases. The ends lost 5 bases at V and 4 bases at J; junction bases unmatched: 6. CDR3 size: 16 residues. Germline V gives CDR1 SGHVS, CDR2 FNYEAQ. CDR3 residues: CASSGGQGARGNTIYF. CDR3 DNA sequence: TGTGCCAGCAGCGGGGGACAGGGGGCGCGAGGAAACACCATATATTTT.

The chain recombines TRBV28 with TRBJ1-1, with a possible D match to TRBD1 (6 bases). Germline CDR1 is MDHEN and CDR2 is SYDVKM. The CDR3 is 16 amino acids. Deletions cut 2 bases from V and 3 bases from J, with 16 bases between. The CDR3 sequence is CASSLGGSRGYTEAFF. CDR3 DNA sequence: TGTGCCAGCAGTTTAGGGGGCTCAAGGGGTTACACTGAAGCTTTCTTT.

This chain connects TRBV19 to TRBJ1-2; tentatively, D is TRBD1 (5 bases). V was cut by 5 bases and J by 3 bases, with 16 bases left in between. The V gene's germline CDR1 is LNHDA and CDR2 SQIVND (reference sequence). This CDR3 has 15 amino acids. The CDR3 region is CASSSHRGADYGYTF. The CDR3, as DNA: TGTGCCAGTAGTTCACACAGAGGGGCTGACTATGGCTACACCTTC.

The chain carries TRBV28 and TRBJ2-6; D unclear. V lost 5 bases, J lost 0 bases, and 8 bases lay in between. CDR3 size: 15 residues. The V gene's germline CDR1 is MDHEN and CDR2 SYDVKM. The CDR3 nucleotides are TGTGCCAGCAGTACGGGTACCTCTGGGGCCAACGTCCTGACTTTC. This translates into CASSTGTSGANVLTF.

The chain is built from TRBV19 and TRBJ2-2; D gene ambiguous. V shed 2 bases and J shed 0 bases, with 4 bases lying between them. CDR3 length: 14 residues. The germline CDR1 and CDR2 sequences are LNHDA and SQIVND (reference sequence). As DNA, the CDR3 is TGTGCCAGTAGTATATTAACGAACACCGGGGAGCTGTTTTTT. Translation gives CASSILTNTGELFF.

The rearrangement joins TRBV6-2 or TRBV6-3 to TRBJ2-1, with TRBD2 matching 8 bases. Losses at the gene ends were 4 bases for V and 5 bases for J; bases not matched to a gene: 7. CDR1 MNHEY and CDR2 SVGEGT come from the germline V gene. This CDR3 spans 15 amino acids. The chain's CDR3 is CASSSPVAGNNEQFF. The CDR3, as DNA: TGTGCCAGCAGTTCCCCGGTAGCGGGAAACAATGAGCAGTTCTTC.

This CDR3 reads CASSPPGNYGYTF. For the CDR3, the DNA is TGTGCCAGCTCACCACCGGGCAACTATGGCTACACCTTC. This sequence joins TRBV18 and TRBJ1-2; D remains unclear. V lost 0 bases to trimming and J lost 2 bases, with 4 bases between them. Germline lookup yields CDR1 KGHSH and CDR2 LQKENI. There are 13 residues in the CDR3. The full variable domain, its missing parts supplied by reference TRBV18 and TRBJ1-2, is NAGVMQNPRHLVRRRGQEARLRCSPMKGHSHVYWYRQLPEEGLKFMVYLQKENIIDESGMPKERFSAEFPKEGPSILRIQQVVRGDSAAYFCASSPPGNYGYTFGSGTRLTVV.

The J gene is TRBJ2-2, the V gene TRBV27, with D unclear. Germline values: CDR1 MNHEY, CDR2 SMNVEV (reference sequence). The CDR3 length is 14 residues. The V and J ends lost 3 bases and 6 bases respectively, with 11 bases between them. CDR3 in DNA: TGTGCCAGCAGTTTCGGGTACAAGGCCGGGGAGCTGTTTTTT. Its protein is CASSFGYKAGELFF.

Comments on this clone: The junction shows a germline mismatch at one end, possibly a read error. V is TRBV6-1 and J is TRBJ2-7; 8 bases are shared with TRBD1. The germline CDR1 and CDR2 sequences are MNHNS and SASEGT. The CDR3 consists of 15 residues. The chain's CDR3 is CASTEWRTGSYEQYF. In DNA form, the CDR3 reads TGTGCCAGCACTGAATGGAGGACAGGGTCCTACGAGCAGTACTTC.

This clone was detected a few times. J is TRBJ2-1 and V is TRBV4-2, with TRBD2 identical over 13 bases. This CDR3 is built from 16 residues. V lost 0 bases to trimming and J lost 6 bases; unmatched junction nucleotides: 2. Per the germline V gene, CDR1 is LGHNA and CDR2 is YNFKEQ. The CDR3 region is CASSQELAGGANEQFF. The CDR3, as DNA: TGTGCCAGCAGCCAAGAACTAGCGGGAGGGGCCAATGAGCAGTTCTTC.

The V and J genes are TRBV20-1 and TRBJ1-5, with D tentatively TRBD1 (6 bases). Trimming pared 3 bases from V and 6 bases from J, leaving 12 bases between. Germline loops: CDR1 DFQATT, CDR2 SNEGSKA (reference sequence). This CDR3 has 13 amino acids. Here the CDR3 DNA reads TGCAGTGCTAGTATAGGGGGTGGTCAGCCCCAGCATTTT. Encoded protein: CSASIGGGQPQHF.

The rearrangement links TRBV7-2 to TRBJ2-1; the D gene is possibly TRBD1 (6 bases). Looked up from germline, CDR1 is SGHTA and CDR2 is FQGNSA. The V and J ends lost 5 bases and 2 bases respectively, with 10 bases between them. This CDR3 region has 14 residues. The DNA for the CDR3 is TGTGCCAGCAGCGTCCAGGGGACCTACAATGAGCAGTTCTTC. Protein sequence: CASSVQGTYNEQFF. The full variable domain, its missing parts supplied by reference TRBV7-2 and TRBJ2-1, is GAGVSQSPSNKVTEKGKDVELRCDPISGHTALYWYRQSLGQGLEFLIYFQGNSAPDKSGLPSDRFSAERTGGSVSTLTIQRTQQEDSAVYLCASSVQGTYNEQFFGPGTRLTVL.

Here the CDR3 reads CASRRGGSTDTQYF. CDR3 DNA sequence: TGTGCCAGCCGACGGGGGGGGAGCACAGATACGCAGTATTTT. The genes are TRBV27 and TRBJ2-3; the match to TRBD2 covers 8 bases. The CDR3 runs to 14 residues. Trimming removed 8 bases from V and 0 bases from J; junction bases left unmatched: 4. Germline CDR1 reads MNHEY; CDR2 reads SMNVEV (reference sequence).

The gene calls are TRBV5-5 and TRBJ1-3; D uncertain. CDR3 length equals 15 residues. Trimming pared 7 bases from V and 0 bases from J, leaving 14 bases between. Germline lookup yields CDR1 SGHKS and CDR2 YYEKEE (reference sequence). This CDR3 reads CASRPLLASGNTIYF. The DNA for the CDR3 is TGTGCCAGCCGCCCTTTGTTAGCCTCTGGAAACACCATATATTTT.

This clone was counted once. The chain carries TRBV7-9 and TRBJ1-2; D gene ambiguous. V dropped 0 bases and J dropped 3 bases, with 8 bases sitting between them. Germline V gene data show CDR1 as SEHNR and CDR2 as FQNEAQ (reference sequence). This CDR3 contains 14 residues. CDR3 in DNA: TGTGCCAGCAGCTTAGCAGCTCTCGACTATGGCTACACCTTC. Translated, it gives CASSLAALDYGYTF. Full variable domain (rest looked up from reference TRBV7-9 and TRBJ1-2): DTGVSQNPRHKITKRGQNVTFRCDPISEHNRLYWYRQTLGQGPEFLTYFQNEAQLEKSRLLSDRFSAERPKGSFSTLEIQRTEQGDSAMYLCASSLAALDYGYTFGSGTRLTVV.

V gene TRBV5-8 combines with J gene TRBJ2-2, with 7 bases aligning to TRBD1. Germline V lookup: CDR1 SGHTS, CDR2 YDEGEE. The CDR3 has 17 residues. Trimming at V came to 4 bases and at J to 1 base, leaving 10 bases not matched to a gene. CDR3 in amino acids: CASSVGPNRGNTGELFF. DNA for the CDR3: TGTGCCAGCAGCGTTGGACCTAACAGGGGGAACACCGGGGAGCTGTTTTTT. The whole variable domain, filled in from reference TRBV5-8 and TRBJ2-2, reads EAGVTQSPTHLIKTRGQQATLRCSPISGHTSVYWYQQALGLGLQFLLWYDEGEERNRGNFPPRFSGRQFPNYSSELNVNALELEDSALYLCASSVGPNRGNTGELFFGEGSRLTVL.

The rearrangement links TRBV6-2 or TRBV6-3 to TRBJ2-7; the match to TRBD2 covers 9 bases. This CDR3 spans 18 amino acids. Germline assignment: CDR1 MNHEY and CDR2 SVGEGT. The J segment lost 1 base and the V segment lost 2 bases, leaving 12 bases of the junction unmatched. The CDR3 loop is CASSYPARLAASSYEQYF. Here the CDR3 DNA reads TGTGCCAGCAGTTACCCGGCCAGACTAGCGGCTTCTTCCTACGAGCAGTACTTC.

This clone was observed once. The CDR3: CASSVTGVGSYNSPLHF. For the CDR3, the DNA is TGTGCCAGCAGTGTAACCGGGGTCGGGTCCTATAATTCACCCCTCCACTTT. The chain employs TRBV25-1 and TRBJ1-6; D not resolved. The CDR3 loop spans 17 amino acids. Trimming took 4 bases from V and 1 from J, leaving 14 bases between them. Germline V gene data show CDR1 as MGHDK and CDR2 as SYGVNS.

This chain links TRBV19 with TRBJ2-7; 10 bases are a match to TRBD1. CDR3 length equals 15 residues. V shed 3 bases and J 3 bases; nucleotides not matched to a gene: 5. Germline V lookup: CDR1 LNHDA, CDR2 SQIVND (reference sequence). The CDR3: CASSIGQGVSYEQYF. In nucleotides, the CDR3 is TGTGCCAGTAGTATCGGACAGGGGGTCAGCTACGAGCAGTACTTC.

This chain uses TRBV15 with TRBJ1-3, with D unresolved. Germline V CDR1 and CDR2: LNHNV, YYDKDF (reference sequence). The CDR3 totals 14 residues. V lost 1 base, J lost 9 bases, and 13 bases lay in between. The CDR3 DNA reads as TGTGCCACCAGCAGAGGGACGGGAAAAGGCACCATATATTTT. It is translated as CATSRGTGKGTIYF.

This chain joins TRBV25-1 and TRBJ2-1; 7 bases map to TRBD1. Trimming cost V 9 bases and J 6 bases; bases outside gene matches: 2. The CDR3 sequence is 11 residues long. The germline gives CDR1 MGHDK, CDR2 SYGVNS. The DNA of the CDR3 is TGTGCCAGTAGACAGGGCAATGAGCAGTTCTTC. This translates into CASRQGNEQFF.

DNA of the CDR3: TGTGCCAGCAGCCACTCCCCAGATACGCAGTATTTT. Translated, it gives CASSHSPDTQYF. The chain couples TRBV6-2 or TRBV6-3 to TRBJ2-3; D is undetermined. V shed 6 bases and J shed 4 bases, with 8 bases lying between them. The CDR3 spans 12 residues. Germline CDR1 is MNHEY and CDR2 is SVGEGT.

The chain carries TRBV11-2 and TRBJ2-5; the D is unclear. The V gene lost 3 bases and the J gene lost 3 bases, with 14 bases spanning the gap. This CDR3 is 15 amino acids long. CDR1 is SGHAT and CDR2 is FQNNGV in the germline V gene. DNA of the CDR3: TGTGCCAGCAGCTTCGTCGCAGGCAGGAAAGAGACCCAGTACTTC. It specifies CASSFVAGRKETQYF.

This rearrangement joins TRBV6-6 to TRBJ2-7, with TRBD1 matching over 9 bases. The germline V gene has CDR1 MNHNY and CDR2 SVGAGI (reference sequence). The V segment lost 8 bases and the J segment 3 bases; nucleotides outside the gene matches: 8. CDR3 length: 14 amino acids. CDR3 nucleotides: TGTGCCAGCCGATTAGGGACAGGGAACTACGAGCAGTACTTC. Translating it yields CASRLGTGNYEQYF.

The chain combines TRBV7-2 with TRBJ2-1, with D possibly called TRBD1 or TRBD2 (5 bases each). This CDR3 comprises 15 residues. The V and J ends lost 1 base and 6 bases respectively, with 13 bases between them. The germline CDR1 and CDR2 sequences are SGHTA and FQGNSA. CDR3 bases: TGTGCCAGCAGCTTAGGAGGGATGGGGGTCAATGAGCAGTTCTTC. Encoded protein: CASSLGGMGVNEQFF.

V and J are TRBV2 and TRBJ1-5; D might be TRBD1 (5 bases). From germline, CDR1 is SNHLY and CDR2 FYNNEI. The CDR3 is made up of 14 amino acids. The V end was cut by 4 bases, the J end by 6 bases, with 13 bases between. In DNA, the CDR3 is TGTGCCAGCAGTGTTGGGCAGGGAGCTCAGCCCCAGCATTTT. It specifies CASSVGQGAQPQHF.